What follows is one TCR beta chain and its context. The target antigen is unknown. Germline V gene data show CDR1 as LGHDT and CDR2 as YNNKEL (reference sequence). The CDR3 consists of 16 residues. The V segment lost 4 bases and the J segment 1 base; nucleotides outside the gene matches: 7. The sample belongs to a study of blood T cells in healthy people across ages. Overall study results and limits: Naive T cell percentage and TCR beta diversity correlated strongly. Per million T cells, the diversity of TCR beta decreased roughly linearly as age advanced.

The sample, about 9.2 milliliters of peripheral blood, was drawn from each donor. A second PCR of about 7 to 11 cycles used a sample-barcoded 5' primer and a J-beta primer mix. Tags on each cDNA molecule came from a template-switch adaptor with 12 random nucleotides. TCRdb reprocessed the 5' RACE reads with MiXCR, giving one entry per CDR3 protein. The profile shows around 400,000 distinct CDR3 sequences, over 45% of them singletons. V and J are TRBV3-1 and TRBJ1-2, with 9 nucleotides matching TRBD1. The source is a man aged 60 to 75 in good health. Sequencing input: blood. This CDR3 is CASSRSGQGINYGYTF. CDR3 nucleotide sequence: TGTGCCAGCAGCCGCTCGGGACAGGGAATTAACTATGGCTACACCTTC.